This is a list of T cell receptor beta chains from one sample in a study of cytomegalovirus exposure and HLA in healthy donors. Assay: immunoSEQ multiplex PCR; the TCRdb copy retains only in-frame clones and omits some. The top ten clones hold 7% to 10% of a sample with more than 80,000 clones, roughly 82% of them seen once. The sequenced material came from PBMCs. All receptors come from a human donor in good health. CDR3s include the opening cysteine and the closing phenylalanine or tryptophan. The D gene is left open where the match is weak. Some rows have no size entry. The others give once, few or many, or a class for an expanded clone.

size: NA
V: TRBV18
J: TRBJ1-1
D: NA
CDR3: CASSPTGGLGTEAFF
DNA: TGTGCCAGCTCACCAACCGGGGGGCTCGGCACTGAAGCTTTCTTT

size: NA
V: TRBV7-8
J: TRBJ1-5
D: NA
CDR3: CASSLSLDQPQHF
DNA: TGTGCCAGCAGCTTGTCCCTCGATCAGCCCCAGCATTTT

size: NA
V: TRBV7-6
J: TRBJ2-7
D: NA
CDR3: CASSQGAGSSYEQYF
DNA: TGTGCCAGCAGCCAAGGGGCGGGAAGCTCCTACGAGCAGTACTTC

size: few
V: TRBV5-5
J: TRBJ2-5
D: TRBD2
CDR3: CASSLGLAGEETQYF
DNA: TGTGCCAGCAGCCTCGGACTAGCGGGGGAAGAGACCCAGTACTTC

size: NA
V: TRBV6-8
J: TRBJ1-1
D: NA
CDR3: CASSDLREANTEAFF
DNA: TGTGCCAGCAGTGACCTCAGGGAAGCGAACACTGAAGCTTTCTTT

size: NA
V: TRBV27
J: TRBJ2-3
D: NA
CDR3: CASSFQGKTDTQYF
DNA: TGTGCCAGCAGTTTTCAGGGAAAGACAGATACGCAGTATTTT

size: NA
V: TRBV6-1
J: TRBJ2-7
D: NA
CDR3: CASSEAETVPYEQYF
DNA: TGTGCCAGCAGTGAAGCGGAGACAGTGCCCTACGAGCAGTACTTC

size: NA
V: TRBV9
J: TRBJ2-3
D: NA
CDR3: CASSGSRVGTDTQYF
DNA: TGTGCCAGCAGCGGTAGTCGGGTAGGCACAGATACGCAGTATTTT

size: NA
V: TRBV5-1
J: TRBJ2-2
D: TRBD2
CDR3: CASSLSGGAVTGELFF
DNA: TGCGCCAGCAGCTTAAGCGGGGGGGCCGTTACCGGGGAGCTGTTTTTT

size: NA
V: TRBV18
J: TRBJ1-1
D: TRBD1
CDR3: CASSPLEVTGGTEAFF
DNA: TGTGCCAGCTCACCACTAGAAGTAACAGGGGGCACTGAAGCTTTCTTT

size: NA
V: TRBV25-1
J: TRBJ1-1
D: NA
CDR3: CASSEFPQREEAFF
DNA: TGTGCCAGCAGTGAATTTCCACAGAGGGAGGAAGCTTTCTTT

size: NA
V: TRBV5-6
J: TRBJ2-3
D: TRBD2
CDR3: CASSLSGGRWDTQYF
DNA: TGTGCCAGCAGCTTGTCGGGCGGGAGATGGGATACGCAGTATTTT

size: once
V: TRBV28
J: TRBJ1-1
D: NA
CDR3: CASSFPRSAGVEAFF
DNA: TGTGCCAGCAGTTTCCCGAGGTCGGCGGGGGTTGAAGCTTTCTTT

size: few
V: TRBV6-5
J: TRBJ1-6
D: NA
CDR3: CASKQINSYNSPLHF
DNA: TGTGCCAGCAAACAGATTAATTCCTATAATTCACCCCTCCACTTT

size: NA
V: TRBV11-2
J: TRBJ2-3
D: NA
CDR3: CASSLGSWGTDTQYF
DNA: TGTGCCAGCAGCCTTGGGAGCTGGGGCACAGATACGCAGTATTTT

size: NA
V: TRBV5-6
J: TRBJ2-5
D: TRBD2
CDR3: CASSGLITGGETQYF
DNA: TGTGCCAGCAGCGGATTAATCACGGGAGGAGAGACCCAGTACTTC

size: NA
V: TRBV21-1
J: TRBJ1-5
D: NA
CDR3: CASSLRAGPQHF
DNA: TGTGCCAGCAGCCTAAGAGCGGGGCCCCAGCATTTT

size: NA
V: TRBV5-1
J: TRBJ1-3
D: NA
CDR3: CASSLKPGLTTPGNTIYF
DNA: TGCGCCAGCAGCTTAAAACCGGGACTCACTACCCCAGGAAACACCATATATTTT

size: NA
V: TRBV9
J: TRBJ1-2
D: TRBD1
CDR3: CASSVGRDRAHGYTF
DNA: TGTGCCAGCAGCGTAGGTCGGGACAGGGCTCATGGCTACACCTTC

size: NA
V: TRBV19
J: TRBJ2-6
D: NA
CDR3: CASSINVGGASSGANVLTF
DNA: TGTGCCAGTAGTATCAACGTGGGGGGGGCAAGCTCTGGGGCCAACGTCCTGACTTTC

size: NA
V: TRBV5-1
J: TRBJ2-7
D: TRBD2
CDR3: CASSYTLAGGSYEQYF
DNA: TGCGCCAGCAGCTACACCCTAGCGGGAGGCTCCTACGAGCAGTACTTC

size: NA
V: TRBV7-8
J: TRBJ1-2
D: NA
CDR3: CASSLARETASGYTF
DNA: TGTGCCAGCAGCTTAGCCCGAGAGACAGCAAGTGGCTACACCTTC

size: NA
V: TRBV2
J: TRBJ2-7
D: TRBD1
CDR3: CASGRDRAGGEQYF
DNA: TGTGCCAGCGGACGGGACAGGGCAGGTGGTGAGCAGTACTTC

size: once
V: TRBV9
J: TRBJ2-3
D: TRBD2
CDR3: CASSVKAGGGNTQYF
DNA: TGTGCCAGCAGCGTAAAGGCGGGAGGCGGGAATACGCAGTATTTT

size: NA
V: TRBV30
J: TRBJ1-3
D: NA
CDR3: CAWTHPGGMTGNTIYF
DNA: TGTGCCTGGACCCACCCCGGAGGGATGACTGGAAACACCATATATTTT

size: NA
V: TRBV5-1
J: TRBJ2-7
D: NA
CDR3: CASSPPGRGPYEQYF
DNA: TGCGCCAGCAGCCCCCCCGGCAGGGGCCCCTACGAGCAGTACTTC

size: NA
V: TRBV30
J: TRBJ2-5
D: TRBD2
CDR3: CAYLGVSGGKKETQYF
DNA: TGTGCCTACCTCGGGGTTAGCGGGGGCAAAAAAGAGACCCAGTACTTC

size: NA
V: TRBV6-5
J: TRBJ2-7
D: NA
CDR3: CASSYRGTYEQYF
DNA: TGTGCCAGCAGTTACCGAGGGACCTACGAGCAGTACTTC

size: NA
V: TRBV10-3
J: TRBJ1-1
D: TRBD1
CDR3: CAISDPTKNRDRGGSEAFF
DNA: TGTGCCATCAGTGACCCGACGAAGAACCGGGACAGGGGAGGGTCTGAAGCTTTCTTT

size: NA
V: TRBV6-5
J: TRBJ2-7
D: NA
CDR3: CASRRGRAYEQYF
DNA: TGTGCCAGCCGGAGGGGCAGGGCCTACGAGCAGTACTTC

size: NA
V: TRBV10-1
J: TRBJ2-7
D: TRBD1
CDR3: CASSESNRGYEQYF
DNA: TGCGCCAGCAGTGAGTCGAACAGGGGGTACGAGCAGTACTTC

size: NA
V: TRBV27
J: TRBJ2-1
D: NA
CDR3: CASSLTRRNEQFF
DNA: TGTGCCAGCAGTTTAACCAGGCGCAATGAGCAGTTCTTC

size: NA
V: TRBV7-2
J: TRBJ2-3
D: NA
CDR3: CASSLVWAPTDTQYF
DNA: TGTGCCAGCAGCTTAGTCTGGGCCCCAACAGATACGCAGTATTTT